Here is one TCR beta chain with its context. Per the original methods: Amplification from reference gene primers served as the basis for estimated nucleated cell counts. Method: immunoSEQ multiplex PCR; TCRdb's copy keeps in-frame clones and lacks some. V, J and clone size are those of that table, while D and trimming were read from the DNA. The sample comprises about 84,000 clones, about 95% of which are singletons, and 3.5% to 5% rests with the top ten. The data were taken from a study of blood T cell repertoires in COVID-19. Study information: Acute-phase and convalescent COVID-19 samples originated in the United States, Italy and Spain. The analysed material was cDNA or gDNA that came from T cells, B-cell-depleted T cells, or PBMCs.

The clonotype originates from a human donor with active COVID-19. The donor label of this sample is uncertain. Sequenced input: peripheral blood.

CDR3 sequence: CAIREGTGGRNTEAFF. CDR3 DNA sequence: TGTGCCATCAGGGAAGGGACAGGGGGAAGAAACACTGAAGCTTTCTTT. The chain couples TRBV10-3 to TRBJ1-1, with 11 bases matching TRBD1. V was pared by 6 bases and J by 2 bases, with 8 bases of the junction left unmatched. The CDR3 runs to 16 residues. The germline gives CDR1 ENHRY, CDR2 SYGVKD.